The sequence of this TCR beta chain was determined in a study of T cell repertoires in cytomegalovirus infection (dated 2019 in TCRdb). With regard to the full study: Alongside well-studied HLA-B-restricted epitopes, the peptide stimulations were aimed at recently identified HLA-C-restricted CMV epitopes, whose presentation resists viral immunomodulation. The HLA type of each donor mattered for the analysis, because public TCR beta signatures pointed to carriage of CMV infection along with the matching HLA type. Points the paper makes about the study in general: The ex vivo response was dominated by HLA-C-restricted CMV-specific TCR beta clonotypes, which also provided the single most frequent clonotype in two of eight donors. Cumulative frequency of public TCR beta family members discriminated carriers of CMV infection plus the relevant HLA type in this cohort and an independent roughly 330-donor cohort.

Comments on this clonotype: The antigen it binds to is not known. Base quality data are lacking; no much larger clone is found one base away.

The treatment or condition label, read with the paper, signifies: in vitro stimulation with specific CMV peptide epitopes to enrich CMV-specific T cells. The sequencer was an Illumina HiSeq 1500. TCRdb reprocessed the public reads (quality trimming at Q25 with fastp, clone calling with MiXCR) and kept in-frame beta chains. When rows share a CDR3 protein, they turn into one entry using the most common DNA and genes. This sample lists about 700,000 distinct CDR3 sequences; around a third were detected once. About 20% of the sample lies in the top ten. V and J lose 7 bases and 7 bases, and a span of 12 bases separates them. Sequences SGHNT (CDR1) and YYREEE (CDR2) are obtained from the germline V gene (reference sequence). Counted from cysteine to phenylalanine, this CDR3 has 12 amino acids. Only the CDR3 DNA is retained, 36 bases long and in frame from the first base.

The sequence was collected from a human donor in good health (CMV status not recorded). Some clones in this sample may be carry-over from other donors' samples. Material: cultured PBMCs, obtained from culture after CMV antigen stimulation. This chain is built from TRBV5-4 and TRBJ2-1; the D gene assignment is ambiguous. The nucleotide sequence is TGTGCCAGCGTGTCTCTCGAGAATGAGCAGTTCTTC. This is translated as CASVSLENEQFF. The full variable domain, with segments outside the CDR3 supplied by the reference TRBV5-4 and TRBJ2-1 proteins, appears as ETGVTQSPTHLIKTRGQQVTLRCSSQSGHNTVSWYQQALGQGPQFIFQYYREEENGRGNFPPRFSGLQFPNYSSELNVNALELDDSALYLCASVSLENEQFFGPGTRLTVL.